Listed below are T cell receptor beta chains from one sample, sequenced in a study of cytomegalovirus exposure and HLA in healthy donors. Repertoires were generated with immunoSEQ multiplex PCR, while TCRdb's copy carries only in-frame clones and drops some. Here the sample spans over 100,000 clones, just under 70% being singletons. The specimen sequenced was PBMCs. The receptor source for this set is a woman between 70 and 85 years old in good health and CMV-seropositive. Each CDR3 is given with its conserved first and last residue. D genes are given only for firm matches. Part of the rows lack a size; the others show once, few, many or a class for expanded clones.

>-|16|TRBJ2-5|-|TRBV5-4
CASSLFGGGPQETQYF
TGTGCCAGCAGCTTGTTTGGGGGGGGGCCGCAAGAGACCCAGTACTTC
>-|14|TRBJ2-3|TRBD1|TRBV6-5
CASREDRVADTQYF
TGTGCCAGCAGGGAAGACAGGGTGGCAGATACGCAGTATTTT
>-|13|TRBJ1-2|TRBD1|TRBV7-2
CASSPGQVGGYTF
TGTGCCAGCAGCCCTGGACAGGTTGGTGGCTACACCTTC
>-|14|TRBJ1-2|TRBD1|TRBV27
CASSTRTGSYGYTF
TGTGCCAGCAGTACAAGGACAGGGAGCTATGGCTACACCTTC
>-|13|TRBJ1-6|-|TRBV6-5
CASSQPGQSPLHF
TGTGCCAGCAGCCAACCAGGTCAATCACCCCTCCACTTT
>-|14|TRBJ1-1|TRBD1|TRBV6-5
CASSFGQGSTEAFF
TGTGCCAGCAGTTTTGGACAGGGTTCGACTGAAGCTTTCTTT
>few|16|TRBJ1-5|TRBD1|TRBV6-1
CASSEKKGAGNQPQHF
TGTGCCAGCAGTGAAAAGAAGGGGGCGGGCAATCAGCCCCAGCATTTT
>-|11|TRBJ2-7|-|TRBV6-1
CASSVYHEQYF
TGTGCCAGCAGTGTCTACCACGAGCAGTACTTC
>-|16|TRBJ2-1|TRBD2|TRBV7-6
CASSLGGGRDYNEQFF
TGTGCCAGCAGCTTAGGAGGAGGGAGGGACTACAATGAGCAGTTCTTC
>-|14|TRBJ2-7|TRBD1|TRBV11-2
CASSSGQGPSQQYF
TGTGCCAGCAGCTCGGGACAGGGGCCGTCCCAACAGTACTTC
>-|13|TRBJ2-7|-|TRBV15
CATSRDWPYEQYF
TGTGCCACCAGCAGAGATTGGCCCTACGAGCAGTACTTC
>once|16|TRBJ1-6|TRBD1|TRBV7-8
CASSLAARGINSPLHF
TGTGCCAGCAGCTTAGCCGCCAGGGGGATAAATTCACCCCTCCACTTT
>-|17|TRBJ2-2|TRBD1|TRBV4-1
CASSALTGQKNTGELFF
TGCGCCAGCAGCGCGTTGACGGGACAGAAAAACACCGGGGAGCTGTTTTTT
>-|16|TRBJ2-2|TRBD2|TRBV4-1
CASSQGTSGGAGELFF
TGCGCCAGCAGCCAGGGTACTAGCGGGGGGGCCGGGGAGCTGTTTTTT
>-|16|TRBJ2-7|-|TRBV23-1
CASNRRDQKGVYEQYF
TGCGCCAGCAACCGCCGGGACCAGAAGGGGGTCTACGAGCAGTACTTC
>few|15|TRBJ1-1|-|TRBV5-5
CASKEGPTMNTEAFF
TGTGCCAGCAAGGAAGGTCCAACTATGAACACTGAAGCTTTCTTT
>few|15|TRBJ1-4|TRBD1|TRBV7-8
CASSLMAGGNEKLFF
TGTGCCAGCAGCTTAATGGCAGGGGGGAATGAAAAACTGTTTTTT
>few|15|TRBJ2-3|-|TRBV6-1
CASRTGGGGRDTQYF
TGTGCCAGCAGGACGGGGGGCGGGGGACGGGATACGCAGTATTTT
>-|12|TRBJ1-6|-|TRBV7-2
CASSLFNSPLHF
TGTGCCAGCAGCCTCTTTAATTCACCCCTCCACTTT
>-|15|TRBJ2-2|-|TRBV18
CASSRPGTNTGELFF
TGTGCCAGCTCAAGGCCGGGGACGAACACCGGGGAGCTGTTTTTT
>-|14|TRBJ2-7|-|TRBV11-2
CASSPGLLAYEQYF
TGTGCCAGCAGCCCGGGACTCCTTGCCTACGAGCAGTACTTC
>once|18|TRBJ1-1|TRBD1|TRBV4-1
CASSLKPGQGSMNTEAFF
TGCGCCAGCAGCCTTAAACCGGGACAGGGATCCATGAACACTGAAGCTTTCTTT